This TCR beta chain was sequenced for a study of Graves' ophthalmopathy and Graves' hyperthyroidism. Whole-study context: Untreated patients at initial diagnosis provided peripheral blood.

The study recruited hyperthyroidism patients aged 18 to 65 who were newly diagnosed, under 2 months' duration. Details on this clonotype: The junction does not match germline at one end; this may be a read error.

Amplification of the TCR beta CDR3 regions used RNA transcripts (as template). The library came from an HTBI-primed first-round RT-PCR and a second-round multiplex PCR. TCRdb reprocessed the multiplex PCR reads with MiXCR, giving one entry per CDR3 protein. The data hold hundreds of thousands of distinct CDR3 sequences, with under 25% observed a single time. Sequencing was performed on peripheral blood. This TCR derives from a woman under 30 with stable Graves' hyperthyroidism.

In DNA, the CDR3 is TGTGCCAGCAGTTACAGGCCCGCTGGGGCCAACGTCCTGAGGTTC. Its protein product is CASSYRPAGANVLRF. The rearrangement joins TRBV6-2 or TRBV6-3 to TRBJ2-6, with D tentatively TRBD1 (5 bases). The CDR3 consists of 15 residues. From germline, CDR1 is MNHEY and CDR2 SVGEGT.